This TCR beta chain was obtained from a study of blood T cells in healthy people across ages. Germline values: CDR1 SNHLY, CDR2 FYNNEI. This CDR3 is built from 14 residues. The V end was cut by 6 bases, the J end by 0 bases, with 9 bases between. Through a sample-barcoded 5' primer and a J-beta primer mix, a second PCR was run for roughly 7 to 12 cycles. TCRdb re-derived calls from the 5' RACE reads in MiXCR, one entry per CDR3 protein. Of about 1 million distinct CDR3 sequences in the sample, 35% to 50% were seen once. Sequencing input: blood. The source is a woman in her sixties or seventies in good health. The V and J genes are TRBV2 and TRBJ2-4; D is unclear. The CDR3, as DNA: TGTGCCAGCAGGAACGGATTAGCCAAAAACATTCAGTACTTC. Its protein is CASRNGLAKNIQYF. The complete variable domain, with remaining parts taken from reference TRBV2 and TRBJ2-4, reads EPEVTQTPSHQVTQMGQEVILRCVPISNHLYFYWYRQILGQKVEFLVSFYNNEISEKSEIFDDQFSVERPDGSNFTLKIRSTKLEDSAMYFCASRNGLAKNIQYFGAGTRLSVL.